This TCR beta chain was observed in a study of cytomegalovirus exposure and HLA in healthy donors. The CDR3 length is 12 residues. V lost 8 bases and J lost 4, with 8 bases in between. The V gene's germline CDR1 is MNHEY and CDR2 SVGAGI. Note on this clone: Its specificity is not known.

This PCR relied on a set of 60 Vbeta primers and 13 Jbeta primers. Data came from immunoSEQ multiplex PCR; TCRdb stores just in-frame clones and leaves some out. The sample carries some 120,000 clones, around 76% recorded once. Findings of the study overall: It was reportedly the case that the classifier diagnosed cytomegalovirus status with high specificity and sensitivity. Clonal expansion was found to be greater in HLA-associated TCR beta chains than in equally common others in a later analysis. There were several of the most significant clusters that appeared linked to common viral pathogens in a later analysis.

The chain carries TRBV6-5 and TRBJ1-4; D is possibly TRBD1 (5 bases). The receptor's source is a woman in her forties in good health and CMV-seropositive. Specimen: PBMCs. CDR3 sequence reads: CASGHINEKLFF. CDR3 bases: TGTGCCAGCGGACACATTAATGAAAAACTGTTTTTT.